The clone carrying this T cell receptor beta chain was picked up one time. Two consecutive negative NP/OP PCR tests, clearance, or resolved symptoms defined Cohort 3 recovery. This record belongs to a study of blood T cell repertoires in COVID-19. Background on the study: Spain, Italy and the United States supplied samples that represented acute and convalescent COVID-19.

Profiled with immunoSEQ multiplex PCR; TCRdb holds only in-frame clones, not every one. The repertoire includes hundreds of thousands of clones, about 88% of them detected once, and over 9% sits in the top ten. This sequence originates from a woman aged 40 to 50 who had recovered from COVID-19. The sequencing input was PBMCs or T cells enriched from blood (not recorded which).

CDR3 amino acids: CAIRTGSGELFF. The DNA for the CDR3 is TGTGCCATCAGAACAGGGTCCGGGGAGCTGTTTTTT. The V gene is TRBV10-3, the J gene TRBJ2-2, with D perhaps matching TRBD1 (6 bases). This CDR3 comprises 12 residues. The germline V gene encodes CDR1 ENHRY and CDR2 SYGVKD. Trimming shortened V by 6 bases and J by 6 bases, and 8 bases separated the two germline ends.